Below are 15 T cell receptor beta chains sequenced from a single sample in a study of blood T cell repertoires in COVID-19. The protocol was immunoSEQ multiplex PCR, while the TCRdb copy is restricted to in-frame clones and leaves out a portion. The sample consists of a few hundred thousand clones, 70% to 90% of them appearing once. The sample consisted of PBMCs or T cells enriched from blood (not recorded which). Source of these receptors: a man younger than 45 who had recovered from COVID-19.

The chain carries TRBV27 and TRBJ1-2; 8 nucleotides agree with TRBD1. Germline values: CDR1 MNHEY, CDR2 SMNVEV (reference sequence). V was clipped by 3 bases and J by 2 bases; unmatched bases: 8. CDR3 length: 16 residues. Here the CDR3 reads CASSFSDRGGNYGYTF. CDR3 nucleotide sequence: TGTGCCAGCAGTTTCTCCGACAGGGGAGGAAACTATGGCTACACCTTC.

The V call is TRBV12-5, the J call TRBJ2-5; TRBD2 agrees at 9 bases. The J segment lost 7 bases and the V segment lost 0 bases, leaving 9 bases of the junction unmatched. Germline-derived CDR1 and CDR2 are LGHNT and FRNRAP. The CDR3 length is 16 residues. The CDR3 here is CASGLVVSGGSGTQYF. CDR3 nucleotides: TGTGCTAGTGGTTTGGTGGTCAGCGGGGGGTCGGGGACCCAGTACTTC.

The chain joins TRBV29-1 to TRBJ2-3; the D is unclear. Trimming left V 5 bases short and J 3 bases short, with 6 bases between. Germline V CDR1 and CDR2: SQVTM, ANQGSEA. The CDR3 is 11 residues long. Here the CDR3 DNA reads TGCAGCGTTATGACAACAGATACGCAGTATTTT. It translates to CSVMTTDTQYF.

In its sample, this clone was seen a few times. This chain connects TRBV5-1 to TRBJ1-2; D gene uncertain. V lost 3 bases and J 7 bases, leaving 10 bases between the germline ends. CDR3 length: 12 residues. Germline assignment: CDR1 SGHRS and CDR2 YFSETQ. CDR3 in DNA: TGCGCCAGCAGCTCTTCAGGCATTGGCTACACCTTC. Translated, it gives CASSSSGIGYTF.

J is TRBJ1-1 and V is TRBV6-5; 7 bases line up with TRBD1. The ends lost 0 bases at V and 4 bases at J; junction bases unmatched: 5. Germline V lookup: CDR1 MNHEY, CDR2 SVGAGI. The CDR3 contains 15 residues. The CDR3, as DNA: TGTGCCAGCAGTTACTCGTACAGGGGAAGCACTGAAGCTTTCTTT. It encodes CASSYSYRGSTEAFF.

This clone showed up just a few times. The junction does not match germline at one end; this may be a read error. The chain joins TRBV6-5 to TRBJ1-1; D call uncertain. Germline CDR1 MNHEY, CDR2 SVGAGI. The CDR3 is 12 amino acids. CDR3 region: CASSHSSEGAFF. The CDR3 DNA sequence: TGTGCCAGCAGTCACTCGTCGGAGGGAGCTTTCTTT.

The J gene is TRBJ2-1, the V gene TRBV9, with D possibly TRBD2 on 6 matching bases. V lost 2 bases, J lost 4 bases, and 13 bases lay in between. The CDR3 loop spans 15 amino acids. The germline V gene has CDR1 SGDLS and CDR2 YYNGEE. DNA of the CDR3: TGTGCCAGCAGCGTGGACTACCAGTTTTACAATGAGCAGTTCTTC. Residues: CASSVDYQFYNEQFF.

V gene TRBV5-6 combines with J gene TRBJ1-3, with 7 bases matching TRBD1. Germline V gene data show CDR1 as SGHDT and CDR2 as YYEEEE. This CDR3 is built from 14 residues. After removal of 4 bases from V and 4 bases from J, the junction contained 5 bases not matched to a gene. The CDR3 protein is CASSRQGSGNTIYF. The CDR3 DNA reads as TGTGCCAGCAGCCGACAGGGATCCGGAAACACCATATATTTT.

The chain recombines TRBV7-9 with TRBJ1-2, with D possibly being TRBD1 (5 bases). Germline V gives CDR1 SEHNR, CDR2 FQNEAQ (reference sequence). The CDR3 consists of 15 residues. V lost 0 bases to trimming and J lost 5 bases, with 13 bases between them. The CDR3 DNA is TGTGCCAGCAGCTTAGCGGGGCACAGCACTTATGGCTACACCTTC. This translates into CASSLAGHSTYGYTF.

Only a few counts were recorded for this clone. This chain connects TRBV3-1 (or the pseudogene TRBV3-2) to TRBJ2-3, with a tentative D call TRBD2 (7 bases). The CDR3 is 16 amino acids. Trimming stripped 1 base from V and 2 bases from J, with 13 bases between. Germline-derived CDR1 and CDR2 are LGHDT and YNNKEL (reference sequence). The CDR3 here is CASSQGGGGSTDTQYF. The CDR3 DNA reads TGTGCCAGCAGCCAAGGAGGGGGGGGCTCCACAGATACGCAGTATTTT.

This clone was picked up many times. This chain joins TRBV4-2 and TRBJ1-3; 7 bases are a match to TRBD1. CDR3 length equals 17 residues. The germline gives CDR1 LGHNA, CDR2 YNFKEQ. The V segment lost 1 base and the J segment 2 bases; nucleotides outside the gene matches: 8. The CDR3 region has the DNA TGTGCCAGCAGCCAAGGGGGGACAGTCGGAACTGGAAACACCATATATTTT. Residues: CASSQGGTVGTGNTIYF.

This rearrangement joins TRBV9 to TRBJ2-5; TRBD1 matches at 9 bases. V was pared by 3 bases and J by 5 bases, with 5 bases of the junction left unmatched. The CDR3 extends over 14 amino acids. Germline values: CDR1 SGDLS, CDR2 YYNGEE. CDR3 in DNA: TGTGCCAGCAGCGCGGGGACAGGGATGGAGACCCAGTACTTC. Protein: CASSAGTGMETQYF. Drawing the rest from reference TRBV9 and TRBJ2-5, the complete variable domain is DSGVTQTPKHLITATGQRVTLRCSPRSGDLSVYWYQQSLDQGLQFLIQYYNGEERAKGNILERFSAQQFPDLHSELNLSSLELGDSALYFCASSAGTGMETQYFGPGTRLLVL.

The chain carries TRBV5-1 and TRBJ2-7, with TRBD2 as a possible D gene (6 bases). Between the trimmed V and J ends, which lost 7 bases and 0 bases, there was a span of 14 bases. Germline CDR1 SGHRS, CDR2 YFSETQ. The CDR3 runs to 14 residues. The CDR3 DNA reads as TGCGCCAGCTTTCGGGACGGGAGCTCCTACGAGCAGTACTTC. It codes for CASFRDGSSYEQYF.

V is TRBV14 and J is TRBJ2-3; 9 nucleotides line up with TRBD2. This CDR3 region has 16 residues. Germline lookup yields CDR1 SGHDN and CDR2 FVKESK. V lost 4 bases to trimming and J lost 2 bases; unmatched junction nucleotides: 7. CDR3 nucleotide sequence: TGTGCCAGCAGCCCTTTAGCGGGGGCCCTCACAGATACGCAGTATTTT. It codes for CASSPLAGALTDTQYF.

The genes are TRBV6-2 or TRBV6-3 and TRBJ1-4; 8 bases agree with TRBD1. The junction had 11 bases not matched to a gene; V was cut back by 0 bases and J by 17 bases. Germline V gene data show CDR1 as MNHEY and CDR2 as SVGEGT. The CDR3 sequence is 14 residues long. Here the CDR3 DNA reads TGTGCCAGCAGTTACTCGTCAGGGGGCCTGAGTAGTTTTTTT. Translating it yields CASSYSSGGLSSFF.